This T cell receptor (beta chain) is drawn from a study of T cell repertoires in cytomegalovirus infection. Findings and caveats of the study: Public TCR beta family frequency separated CMV-and-HLA carriers, including in an independent cohort.

Details on this clonotype: Its matching antigen is unknown.

The CDR3 covers 15 residues. The V end was cut by 3 bases, the J end by 0 bases, with 11 bases between. Germline CDR1 SEHNR, CDR2 FQNEAQ (reference sequence). TCRdb re-called the reads through MiXCR, storing one row per CDR3 protein. This table holds about 900,000 distinct CDR3 sequences, around 32% found once. The specimen was cultured CD8+ T cells from PBMCs, collected from culture after CMV antigen stimulation. V and J are TRBV7-9 and TRBJ1-1; no clear D. This TCR came from a human donor in good health (CMV status not recorded). Some clones in this sample may be carry-over from other donors' samples. Here the CDR3 DNA reads TGTGCCAGCAGCTTCCCTCACCCCATGAACACTGAAGCTTTCTTT. This sequence encodes CASSFPHPMNTEAFF.